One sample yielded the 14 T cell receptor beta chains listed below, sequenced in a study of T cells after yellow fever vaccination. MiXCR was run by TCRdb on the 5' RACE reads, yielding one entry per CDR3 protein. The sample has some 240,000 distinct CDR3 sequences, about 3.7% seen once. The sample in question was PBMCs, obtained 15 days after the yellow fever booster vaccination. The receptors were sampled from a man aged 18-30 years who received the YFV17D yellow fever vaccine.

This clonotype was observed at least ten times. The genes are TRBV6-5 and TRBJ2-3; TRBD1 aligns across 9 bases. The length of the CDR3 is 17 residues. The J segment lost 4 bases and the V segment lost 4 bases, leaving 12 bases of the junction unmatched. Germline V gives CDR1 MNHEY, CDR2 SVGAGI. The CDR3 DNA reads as TGTGCCAGCAGTTCCACCCCCGGGACAGGGAGGGCAGATACGCAGTATTTT. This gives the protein CASSSTPGTGRADTQYF.

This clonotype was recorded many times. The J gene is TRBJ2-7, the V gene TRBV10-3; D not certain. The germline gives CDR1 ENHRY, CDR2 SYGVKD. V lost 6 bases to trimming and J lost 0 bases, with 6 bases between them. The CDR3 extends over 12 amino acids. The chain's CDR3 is CAISLLSYEQYF. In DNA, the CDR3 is TGTGCCATCAGCCTTCTCTCCTACGAGCAGTACTTC.

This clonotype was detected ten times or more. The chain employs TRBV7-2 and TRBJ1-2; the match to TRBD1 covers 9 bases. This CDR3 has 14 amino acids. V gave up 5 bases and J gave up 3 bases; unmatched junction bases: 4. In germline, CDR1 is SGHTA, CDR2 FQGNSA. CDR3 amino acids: CASSLGTGYYGYTF. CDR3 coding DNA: TGTGCCAGCAGCCTGGGGACAGGGTACTATGGCTACACCTTC.

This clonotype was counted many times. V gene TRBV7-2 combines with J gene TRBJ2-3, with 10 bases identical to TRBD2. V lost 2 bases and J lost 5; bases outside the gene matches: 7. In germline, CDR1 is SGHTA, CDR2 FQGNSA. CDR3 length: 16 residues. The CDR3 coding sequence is TGTGCCAGCAGCTTATCCAGCGGGGGGGCGAGAGATACGCAGTATTTT. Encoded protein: CASSLSSGGARDTQYF.

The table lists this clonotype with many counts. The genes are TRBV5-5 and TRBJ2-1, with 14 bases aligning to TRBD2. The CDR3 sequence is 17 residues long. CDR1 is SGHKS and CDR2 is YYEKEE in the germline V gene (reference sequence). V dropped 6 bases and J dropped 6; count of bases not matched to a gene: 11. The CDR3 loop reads CASTCPGTSGRGNEQFF. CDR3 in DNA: TGTGCCAGCACCTGTCCCGGGACTAGCGGGAGAGGCAATGAGCAGTTCTTC.

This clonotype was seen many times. Written as DNA, the CDR3 is TGCGCCAGCAGTGAGTCGAGTTGGGGGACCGCTTACAATGAGCAGTTCTTC. Protein product: CASSESSWGTAYNEQFF. The V call is TRBV10-2, the J call TRBJ2-1, with D perhaps given as TRBD1 or TRBD2 (5 bases each). Germline-derived CDR1 and CDR2 are WSHSY and SAAADI. V gave up 0 bases and J gave up 4 bases, with 16 bases separating them. The CDR3 is 17 residues long.

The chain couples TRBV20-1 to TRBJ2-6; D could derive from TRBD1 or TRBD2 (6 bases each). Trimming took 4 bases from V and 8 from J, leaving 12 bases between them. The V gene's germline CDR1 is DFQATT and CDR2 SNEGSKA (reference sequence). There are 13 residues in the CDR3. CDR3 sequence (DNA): TGCAGTGCTAACCGAGGGGGGACCAACGTCCTGACTTTC. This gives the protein CSANRGGTNVLTF.

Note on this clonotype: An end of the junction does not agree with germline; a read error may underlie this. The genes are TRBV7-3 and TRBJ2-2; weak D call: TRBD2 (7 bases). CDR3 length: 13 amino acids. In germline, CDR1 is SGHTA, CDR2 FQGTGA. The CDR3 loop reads CASWGGDTGVLFF. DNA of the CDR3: TGTGCCAGCTGGGGGGGGGACACCGGGGTGCTGTTTTTT. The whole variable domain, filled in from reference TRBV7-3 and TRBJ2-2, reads GAGVSQTPSNKVTEKGKYVELRCDPISGHTALYWYRQSLGQGPEFLIYFQGTGAADDSGLPNDRFFAVRPEGSVSTLKIQRTERGDSAVYLCASWGGDTGVLFFGEGSRLTVL.

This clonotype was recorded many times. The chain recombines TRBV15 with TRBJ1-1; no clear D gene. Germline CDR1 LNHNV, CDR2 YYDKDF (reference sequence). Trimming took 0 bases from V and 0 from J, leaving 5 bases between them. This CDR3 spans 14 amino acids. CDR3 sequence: CATSRDTMNTEAFF. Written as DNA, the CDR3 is TGTGCCACCAGCAGAGATACCATGAACACTGAAGCTTTCTTT.

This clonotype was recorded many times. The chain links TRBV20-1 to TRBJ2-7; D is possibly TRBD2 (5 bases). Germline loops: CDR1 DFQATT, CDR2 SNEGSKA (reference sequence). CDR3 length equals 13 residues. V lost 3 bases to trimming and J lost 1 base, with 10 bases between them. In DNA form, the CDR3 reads TGCAGTGCTAGCCGGCCGGGATCCTACGAGCAGTACTTC. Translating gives CSASRPGSYEQYF.

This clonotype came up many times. The CDR3 nucleotides are TGCGCCAGCAGCGAGGCGACAGGGCGACCCACAGATACGCAGTATTTT. The encoded protein is CASSEATGRPTDTQYF. The chain recombines TRBV4-1 with TRBJ2-3, with 7 bases identical to TRBD1. V lost 5 bases to trimming and J lost 2 bases; unmatched junction nucleotides: 10. The CDR3 is 16 residues long. CDR1 is MGHRA and CDR2 is YSYEKL in the germline V gene.

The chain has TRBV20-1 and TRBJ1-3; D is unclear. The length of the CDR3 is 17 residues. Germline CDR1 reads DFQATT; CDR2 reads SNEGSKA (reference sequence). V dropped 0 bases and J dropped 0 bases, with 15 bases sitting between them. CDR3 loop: CSARDLRRFHSGNTIYF. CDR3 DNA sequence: TGCAGTGCTAGAGATCTCCGGAGGTTTCACTCTGGAAACACCATATATTTT.

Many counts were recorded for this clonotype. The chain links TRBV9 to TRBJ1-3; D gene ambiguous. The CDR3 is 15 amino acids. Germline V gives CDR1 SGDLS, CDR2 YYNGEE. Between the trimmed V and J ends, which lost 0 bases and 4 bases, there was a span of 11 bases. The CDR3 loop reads CASSVERAKGNTIYF. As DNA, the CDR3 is TGTGCCAGCAGCGTAGAGCGGGCTAAAGGAAACACCATATATTTT.

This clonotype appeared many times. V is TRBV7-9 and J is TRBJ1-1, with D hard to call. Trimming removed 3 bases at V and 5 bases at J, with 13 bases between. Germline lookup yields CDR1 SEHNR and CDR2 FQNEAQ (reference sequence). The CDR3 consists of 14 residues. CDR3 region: CASSLVAIGTEAFF. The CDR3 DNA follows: TGTGCCAGCAGCTTGGTCGCAATTGGAACTGAAGCTTTCTTT.